This T cell receptor beta chain was sequenced during a study of cytomegalovirus exposure and HLA in healthy donors. Study-wide findings and caveats: The classifier reportedly diagnosed cytomegalovirus status with high specificity and sensitivity.

The PCR ran on 60 Vbeta and 13 Jbeta primers. Libraries were prepared by immunoSEQ multiplex PCR; TCRdb keeps only in-frame clonotypes and omits some of them. Here the sample spans 200,000 or so clones, about four fifths being singletons. Of note for this clone: Its antigen is still unknown.

The V gene's germline CDR1 is MNHEY and CDR2 SMNVEV (reference sequence). The CDR3 loop spans 15 amino acids. With 0 bases removed from V and 7 bases from J, the gap between germline ends came to 16 bases. The chain combines TRBV27 with TRBJ2-7; D perhaps matches TRBD2 (5 bases). This TCR came from a boy younger than 18 in good health and CMV-seronegative. Sequencing was done on a sample of PBMCs. The CDR3: CASSLSGVGVLEQYF. CDR3 DNA sequence: TGTGCCAGCAGTTTATCCGGAGTCGGGGTTCTGGAGCAGTACTTC.